These 29 T cell receptor beta chains share one sample of origin, sequenced in a study of regulatory T cells in long-lasting Graves disease. Sequencing libraries for TCR beta were prepared with iRepertoire HTBI primers and Arm-PCR of CDR3 regions. TCRdb passed the multiplex PCR reads through MiXCR, listing each CDR3 protein once. The data contain roughly 500,000 distinct CDR3 sequences, roughly 14% of them singletons. Time point specified: newly diagnosed GD, antithyroid drugs for less than 3 months. PBMC RNA was the source of the TCR library. In addition, the sample was reused for a study of T cells in Graves' hyperthyroidism and ophthalmopathy.

The sequencing here drew on peripheral blood mononuclear cells (PBMCs), taken at new diagnosis, from a patient treated with antithyroid drugs. The receptors were sampled from a man aged 30 to 39 with Graves disease.

This clonotype was seen many times. V and J are TRBV12-3 or TRBV12-4 and TRBJ2-7; 10 bases map to TRBD2. With 6 bases clipped from V and 0 bases from J, the junction kept 5 bases outside the gene matches. The CDR3 has 15 amino acids. CDR3 bases: TGTGCCAGCAGCCCCGGACTAGCGGACTCCTACGAGCAGTACTTC. Its protein product is CASSPGLADSYEQYF.

V and J are TRBV7-2 and TRBJ2-3; TRBD1 aligns across 7 bases. Germline assignment: CDR1 SGHTA and CDR2 FQGNSA. Trimming took 1 base from V and 4 from J; bases not matched to a gene: 8. There are 16 residues in the CDR3. CDR3 DNA: TGTGCCAGCAGCTTAGAGGGGGCTGGTCCGGCAGATACGCAGTATTTT. As protein: CASSLEGAGPADTQYF.

Ten or more counts support this clonotype. The chain is built from TRBV27 and TRBJ2-1; TRBD2 might be the D (6 bases). The V and J ends lost 5 bases and 1 base respectively, with 21 bases between them. The CDR3 runs to 18 residues. CDR1 and CDR2 (germline): MNHEY, SMNVEV (reference sequence). CDR3 loop: CASSPGYAGGGSYNEQFF. CDR3 nucleotides: TGTGCCAGCAGTCCCGGTTATGCGGGCGGAGGGTCCTACAATGAGCAGTTCTTC.

The chain combines TRBV9 with TRBJ2-1; TRBD2 is a possible D gene (6 bases). Germline CDR1 reads SGDLS; CDR2 reads YYNGEE. The CDR3 is 16 residues long. Trimming pared 0 bases from V and 7 bases from J, leaving 17 bases between. DNA of the CDR3: TGTGCCAGCAGCGTAGTGGCGGGAACGCGCTTGAATGAGCAGTTCTTC. Translating gives CASSVVAGTRLNEQFF. The complete variable domain, with remaining parts taken from reference TRBV9 and TRBJ2-1, reads DSGVTQTPKHLITATGQRVTLRCSPRSGDLSVYWYQQSLDQGLQFLIQYYNGEERAKGNILERFSAQQFPDLHSELNLSSLELGDSALYFCASSVVAGTRLNEQFFGPGTRLTVL.

At least ten counts were recorded for this clonotype. The V and J genes are TRBV7-6 and TRBJ1-1; unclear D gene. Germline V lookup: CDR1 SGHVS, CDR2 FNYEAQ. V lost 3 bases and J 4 bases, leaving 18 bases between the germline ends. This CDR3 is 16 amino acids long. CDR3 amino acids: CASSFAAVPDPTEAFF. The CDR3 DNA is TGTGCCAGCAGCTTTGCGGCTGTACCGGACCCCACTGAAGCTTTCTTT.

This clonotype has at least ten counts. This chain links TRBV27 with TRBJ2-3, with D possibly called TRBD1 or TRBD2 (5 bases each). Looked up from germline, CDR1 is MNHEY and CDR2 is SMNVEV (reference sequence). The CDR3 spans 18 residues. Trimming removed 0 bases at V and 6 bases at J, with 22 bases between. CDR3 sequence (DNA): TGTGCCAGCAGTTTATCGTATTCGGACACCACATGGGGGGATACGCAGTATTTT. It specifies CASSLSYSDTTWGDTQYF.

This clonotype was seen ten or more times. The chain is built from TRBV6-2 or TRBV6-3 and TRBJ2-3; no definite D call. Trimming took off 2 bases at V and 2 bases at J, with 11 bases between the two ends. The germline gives CDR1 MNHEY, CDR2 SVGEGT. The CDR3 extends over 15 amino acids. DNA for the CDR3: TGTGCCAGCAGTTACCGCGCTAGATACACAGATACGCAGTATTTT. Its protein is CASSYRARYTDTQYF.

This clonotype turned up a few times. The rearrangement links TRBV7-9 to TRBJ1-3; D possibly corresponds to TRBD1 (5 bases). V lost 4 bases and J lost 2, with 21 bases in between. Looked up from germline, CDR1 is SEHNR and CDR2 is FQNEAQ (reference sequence). There are 18 residues in the CDR3. The CDR3 sequence: CASSSPIQREGTGNTIYF. The CDR3 DNA follows: TGTGCCAGCAGCTCCCCTATTCAACGGGAGGGGACTGGAAACACCATATATTTT.

This clonotype came up many times. The chain recombines TRBV6-5 with TRBJ2-7; 9 nucleotides match TRBD1. V shed 2 bases and J 5 bases; nucleotides not matched to a gene: 7. CDR3 size: 15 residues. Looked up from germline, CDR1 is MNHEY and CDR2 is SVGAGI. CDR3 sequence (DNA): TGTGCCAGCAGTTACATGCCGGGACAGGGCGACGAGCAGTACTTC. The encoded protein is CASSYMPGQGDEQYF.

This clonotype was seen only a few times. The chain carries TRBV27 and TRBJ1-6, with D possibly being TRBD1 (6 bases). V was trimmed by 3 bases and J by 13 bases, leaving 19 bases between them. CDR1 MNHEY and CDR2 SMNVEV come from the germline V gene (reference sequence). This CDR3 contains 15 residues. The DNA for the CDR3 is TGTGCCAGCAGTTTCGGCCGTGAGGGGGAAAAGCCCCTCCACTTT. Amino acids: CASSFGREGEKPLHF.

This clonotype was recorded many times. The rearrangement uses TRBV3-1 and TRBJ1-6; 10 bases line up with TRBD1. CDR3 length: 16 residues. The trim removed 2 bases at V and 6 bases at J, leaving 4 bases unmatched. Germline CDR1 reads LGHDT; CDR2 reads YNNKEL (reference sequence). CDR3 protein: CASSQYRTGGNSPLHF. CDR3 in DNA: TGTGCCAGCAGCCAATACAGGACAGGGGGTAATTCACCCCTCCACTTT.

The chain is built from TRBV6-1 and TRBJ1-1; 11 positions match TRBD1. The V and J ends lost 7 bases and 7 bases, in that order; junction bases with no gene match: 14. Germline-derived CDR1 and CDR2 are MNHNS and SASEGT. The CDR3 spans 16 residues. The CDR3 loop reads CASTRGQGVGNSEAFF. The CDR3, as DNA: TGTGCCAGCACCAGGGGACAGGGGGTTGGAAATAGTGAAGCTTTCTTT.

At least ten counts were recorded for this clonotype. The rearrangement uses TRBV20-1 and TRBJ1-6; no definite D call. Trimming left V 3 bases short and J 5 bases short, with 14 bases between. The CDR3 spans 15 residues. CDR1 and CDR2 from the germline V gene are DFQATT and SNEGSKA (reference sequence). In DNA, the CDR3 is TGCAGTGCTAGGGGATCGGGGAGAAATAATTCACCCCTCCACTTT. Its protein product is CSARGSGRNNSPLHF.

This clonotype showed up many times. The CDR3 bases are TGCAGTGGTGACAGGAGCTCCTACGAGCAGTACTTC. It yields the protein CSGDRSSYEQYF. The chain couples TRBV20-1 to TRBJ2-7; D perhaps matches TRBD1 (6 bases). V lost 7 bases and J lost 0, with 10 bases in between. Per the germline V gene, CDR1 is DFQATT and CDR2 is SNEGSKA (reference sequence). The CDR3 is made up of 12 amino acids.

This clonotype was recorded at least ten times. The gene calls are TRBV20-1 and TRBJ2-1; 11 positions match TRBD2. Losses at the gene ends were 8 bases for V and 7 bases for J; bases not matched to a gene: 13. Germline CDR1 DFQATT, CDR2 SNEGSKA (reference sequence). The CDR3 consists of 15 residues. CDR3 sequence reads: CSKTTGTSGGNEQFF. The CDR3 DNA sequence: TGCAGTAAAACCACCGGGACTAGCGGAGGGAATGAGCAGTTCTTC.

The CDR3 loop is CASQDRLADTQYF. The DNA for the CDR3 is TGTGCCAGCCAGGACAGGTTAGCAGATACGCAGTATTTT. The chain combines TRBV19 with TRBJ2-3, with 7 bases lining up with TRBD1. Germline lookup yields CDR1 LNHDA and CDR2 SQIVND (reference sequence). V lost 9 bases and J lost 4; bases outside the gene matches: 7. The CDR3 sequence is 13 residues long.

Details on this clonotype: One end of the junction fails to match germline, which may point to a read error. The CDR3 spells CASSQGTGGEQYF. CDR3 nucleotides: TGCGCCAGCAGCCAAGGGACTGGCGGCGAGCAGTACTTC. V gene TRBV7-2 combines with J gene TRBJ2-7; TRBD2 might be the D (6 bases). The CDR3 runs to 13 residues. Germline CDR1 reads SGHTA; CDR2 reads FQGNSA.

This clonotype has just a few counts. The rearrangement uses TRBV11-2 and TRBJ2-7; D call uncertain. V was pared by 4 bases and J by 6 bases, with 16 bases between. CDR1 is SGHAT, CDR2 FQNNGV, per germline. The CDR3 spans 14 residues. The DNA for the CDR3 is TGTGCCAGCAGCTCCCCGGCCATCATGGGCGAGCAGTACTTC. This sequence encodes CASSSPAIMGEQYF. Variable domain in full (rest from reference TRBV11-2 and TRBJ2-7): EAGVAQSPRYKIIEKRQSVAFWCNPISGHATLYWYQQILGQGPKLLIQFQNNGVVDDSQLPKDRFSAERLKGVDSTLKIQPAKLEDSAVYLCASSSPAIMGEQYFGPGTRLTVT.

The gene calls are TRBV24-1 and TRBJ2-5, with 8 bases identical to TRBD2. Trimming cost V 7 bases and J 2 bases; bases outside gene matches: 5. From germline, CDR1 is KGHDR and CDR2 SFDVKD. The CDR3 length is 14 residues. The CDR3 DNA sequence: TGTGCCACCAGCCCGGGACTAGGGCAAGAGACCCAGTACTTC. It codes for CATSPGLGQETQYF.

This clonotype was seen repeatedly, ten times or more. In DNA, the CDR3 is TGTGCCAGCAGCAGCACGACAGGGTCTTCTGAAGCTTTCTTT. As protein: CASSSTTGSSEAFF. This chain uses TRBV7-8 with TRBJ1-1, with TRBD1 identical over 7 bases. From germline, CDR1 is SGHVS and CDR2 FQNEAQ. The CDR3 has 14 residues. V lost 5 bases and J lost 6; bases outside the gene matches: 9.

This chain uses TRBV10-3 with TRBJ2-5; 12 bases are shared with TRBD2. V lost 4 bases to trimming and J lost 1 base; unmatched junction nucleotides: 1. The length of the CDR3 is 15 residues. CDR1 and CDR2 from the germline V gene are ENHRY and SYGVKD. CDR3 DNA: TGTGCCATCAGTGGGGGACTAGCGGGCCAAGAGACCCAGTACTTC. It yields the protein CAISGGLAGQETQYF.

This clonotype was observed a few times. This chain joins TRBV5-1 and TRBJ2-1, with D possibly TRBD1 on 6 matching bases. V dropped 4 bases and J dropped 4 bases, with 21 bases sitting between them. Germline values: CDR1 SGHRS, CDR2 YFSETQ. This CDR3 spans 17 amino acids. CDR3 protein: CASSTAPGQLFYNEQFF. CDR3 DNA sequence: TGCGCCAGCAGCACAGCCCCTGGACAGCTTTTTTACAATGAGCAGTTCTTC.

This clonotype was detected ten times or more. Germline and junction disagree at one end, which may indicate a read error. The J gene is TRBJ1-1, the V gene TRBV29-1; D may be TRBD1 (5 bases). The CDR3 is 14 residues long. Per the germline V gene, CDR1 is SQVTM and CDR2 is ANQGSEA. The chain's CDR3 is CSGTTAAFNTVAFF. The CDR3, as DNA: TGCAGCGGTACGACAGCAGCGTTTAACACTGTAGCTTTCTTT.

There are many counts of this clonotype. The rearrangement joins TRBV6-1 to TRBJ2-5; possibly TRBD1 for D (6 bases). This CDR3 spans 11 amino acids. Germline CDR1 is MNHNS and CDR2 is SASEGT. V shed 8 bases and J shed 5 bases, with 9 bases lying between them. CDR3 loop: CASQTGETQYF. The CDR3 DNA sequence: TGTGCCAGCCAAACAGGGGAGACCCAGTACTTC.

The gene calls are TRBV29-1 and TRBJ1-1; a possible D gene is TRBD1 (5 bases). This CDR3 is built from 12 residues. Per the germline V gene, CDR1 is SQVTM and CDR2 is ANQGSEA. Between the trimmed V and J ends, which lost 6 bases and 4 bases, there was a span of 12 bases. The CDR3 nucleotides read TGCAGCGTCCAGTGGGGGGGCACTGAAGCTTTCTTT. This gives the protein CSVQWGGTEAFF.

This clonotype was observed many times. The chain combines TRBV12-3 or TRBV12-4 with TRBJ2-3, with 8 bases that match TRBD2. The CDR3 spans 14 residues. The V and J ends lost 2 bases and 4 bases, in that order; junction bases with no gene match: 2. The CDR3 DNA follows: TGTGCCAGCAGTTTAAAACTAGCGGCAGATACGCAGTATTTT. The encoded protein is CASSLKLAADTQYF.

This clonotype was counted at least ten times. The V call is TRBV12-3 or TRBV12-4, the J call TRBJ2-7, with D uncertain. V was cut by 6 bases and J by 2 bases, with 11 bases left in between. The CDR3 runs 13 residues. The CDR3 DNA reads as TGTGCCAGCAGCCCCGCGGTTACCTACGAGCAGTACTTC. This sequence encodes CASSPAVTYEQYF.

This clonotype was observed a few times. The J gene is TRBJ1-5, the V gene TRBV29-1, with unresolved D. Germline V lookup: CDR1 SQVTM, CDR2 ANQGSEA. CDR3 length equals 22 residues. V dropped 0 bases and J dropped 0 bases, with 30 bases sitting between them. CDR3 sequence: CSVEDLEQVITITDYSNQPQHF. CDR3 nucleotide sequence: TGCAGCGTTGAAGATCTTGAGCAGGTCATAACGATTACCGATTATAGCAATCAGCCCCAGCATTTT.

This clonotype was seen many times. The chain employs TRBV6-2 or TRBV6-3 and TRBJ1-1, with a possible D match to TRBD1 (5 bases). The ends were cut back, 0 bases at V and 5 bases at J, with 13 bases in the middle. Per germline, CDR1 MNHEY and CDR2 SVGEGT. The CDR3 runs to 15 residues. CDR3 coding DNA: TGTGCCAGCAGTTACTCAGGGGCGGCGGGGACTGAAGCTTTCTTT. Translated: CASSYSGAAGTEAFF.